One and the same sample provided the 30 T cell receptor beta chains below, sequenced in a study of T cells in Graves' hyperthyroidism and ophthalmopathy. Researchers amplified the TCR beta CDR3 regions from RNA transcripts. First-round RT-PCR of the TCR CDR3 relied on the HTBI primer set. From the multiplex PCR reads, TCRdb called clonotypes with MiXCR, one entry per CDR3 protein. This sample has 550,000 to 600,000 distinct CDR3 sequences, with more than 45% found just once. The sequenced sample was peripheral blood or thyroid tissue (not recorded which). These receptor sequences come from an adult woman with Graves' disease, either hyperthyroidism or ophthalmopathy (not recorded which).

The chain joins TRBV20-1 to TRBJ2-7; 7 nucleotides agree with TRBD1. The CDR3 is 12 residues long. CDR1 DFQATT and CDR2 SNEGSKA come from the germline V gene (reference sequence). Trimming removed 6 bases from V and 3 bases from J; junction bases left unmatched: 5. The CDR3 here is CSAEDRIYEQYF. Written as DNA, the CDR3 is TGCAGTGCCGAGGACAGGATCTACGAGCAGTACTTC.

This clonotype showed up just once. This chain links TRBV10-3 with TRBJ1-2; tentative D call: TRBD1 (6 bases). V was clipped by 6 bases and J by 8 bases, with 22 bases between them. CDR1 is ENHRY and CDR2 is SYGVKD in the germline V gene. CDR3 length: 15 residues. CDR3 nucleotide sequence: TGTGCCATCAGGGGACAAATCACCGACGGTTGGGGCTACACCTTC. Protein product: CAIRGQITDGWGYTF.

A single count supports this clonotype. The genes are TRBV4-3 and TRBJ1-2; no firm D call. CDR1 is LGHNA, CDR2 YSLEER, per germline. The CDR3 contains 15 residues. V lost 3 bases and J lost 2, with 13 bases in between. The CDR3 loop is CASSHLLASNYGYTF. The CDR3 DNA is TGCGCCAGCAGCCACCTTTTAGCGTCAAACTATGGCTACACCTTC.

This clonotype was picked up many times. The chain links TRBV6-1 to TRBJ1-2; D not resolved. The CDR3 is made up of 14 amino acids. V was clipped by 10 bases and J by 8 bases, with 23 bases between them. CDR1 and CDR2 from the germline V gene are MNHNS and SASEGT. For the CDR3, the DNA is TGTGCCACTCCAGACGGTGGAGACTATAGAGGCTACACCTTC. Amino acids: CATPDGGDYRGYTF.

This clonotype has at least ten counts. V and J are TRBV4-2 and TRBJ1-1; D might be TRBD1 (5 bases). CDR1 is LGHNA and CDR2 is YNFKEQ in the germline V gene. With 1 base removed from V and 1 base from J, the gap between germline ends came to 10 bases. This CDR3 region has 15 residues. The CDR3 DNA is TGTGCCAGCAGCCAAGCGGGCACAGGGAACACTGAAGCTTTCTTT. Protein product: CASSQAGTGNTEAFF.

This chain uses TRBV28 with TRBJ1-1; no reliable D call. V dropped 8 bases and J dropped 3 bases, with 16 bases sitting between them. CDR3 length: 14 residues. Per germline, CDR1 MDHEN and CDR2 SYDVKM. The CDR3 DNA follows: TGTGCCAGCGGAAACGGAGCGTATTACACTGAAGCTTTCTTT. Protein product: CASGNGAYYTEAFF.

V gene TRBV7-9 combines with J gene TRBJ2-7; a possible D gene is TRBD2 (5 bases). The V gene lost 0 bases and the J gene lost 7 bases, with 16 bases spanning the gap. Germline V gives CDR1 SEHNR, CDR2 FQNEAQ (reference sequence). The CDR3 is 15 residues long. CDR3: CASSLAFGPRDEQYF. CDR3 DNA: TGTGCCAGCAGCTTAGCGTTTGGCCCTCGGGATGAGCAGTACTTC.

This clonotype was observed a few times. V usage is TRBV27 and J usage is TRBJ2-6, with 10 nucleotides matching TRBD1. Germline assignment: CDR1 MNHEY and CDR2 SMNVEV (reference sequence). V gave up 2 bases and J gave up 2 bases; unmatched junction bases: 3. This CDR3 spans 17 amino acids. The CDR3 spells CASSLDRGQAGANVLTF. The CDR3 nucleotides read TGTGCCAGCAGTTTAGACAGGGGGCAAGCTGGGGCCAACGTCCTGACTTTC.

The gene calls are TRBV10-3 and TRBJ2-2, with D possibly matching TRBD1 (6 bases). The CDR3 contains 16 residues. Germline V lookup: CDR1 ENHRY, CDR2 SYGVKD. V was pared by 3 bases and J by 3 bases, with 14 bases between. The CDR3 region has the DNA TGTGCCATCAGTGACCCGGGACATCCGGACACCGGGGAGCTGTTTTTT. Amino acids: CAISDPGHPDTGELFF.

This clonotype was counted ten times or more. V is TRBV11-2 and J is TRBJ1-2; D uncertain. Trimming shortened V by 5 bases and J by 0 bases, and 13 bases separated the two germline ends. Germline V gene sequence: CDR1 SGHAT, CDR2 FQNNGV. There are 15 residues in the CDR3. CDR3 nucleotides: TGTGCCAGCAGCCGACGGCGTCGGACTAACTATGGCTACACCTTC. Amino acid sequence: CASSRRRRTNYGYTF.

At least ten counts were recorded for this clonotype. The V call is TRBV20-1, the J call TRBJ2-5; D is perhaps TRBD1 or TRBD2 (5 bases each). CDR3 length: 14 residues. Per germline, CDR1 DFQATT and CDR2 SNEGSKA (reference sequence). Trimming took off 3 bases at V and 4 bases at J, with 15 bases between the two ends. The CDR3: CSASRGELSETQYF. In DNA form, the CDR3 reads TGCAGTGCTAGTAGGGGAGAATTATCAGAGACCCAGTACTTC.

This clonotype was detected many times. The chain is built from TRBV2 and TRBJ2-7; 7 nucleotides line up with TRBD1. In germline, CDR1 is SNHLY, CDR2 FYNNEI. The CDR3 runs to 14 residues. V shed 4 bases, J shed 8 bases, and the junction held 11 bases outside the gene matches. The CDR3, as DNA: TGTGCCAGCAGTGTCACCGGGACAGCTACGAAGCAGTACTTC. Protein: CASSVTGTATKQYF.

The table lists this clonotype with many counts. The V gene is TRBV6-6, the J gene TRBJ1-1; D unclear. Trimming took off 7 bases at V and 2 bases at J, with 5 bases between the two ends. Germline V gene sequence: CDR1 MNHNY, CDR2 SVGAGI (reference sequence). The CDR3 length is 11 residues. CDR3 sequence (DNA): TGTGCCAGCAACTATAACACTGAAGCTTTCTTT. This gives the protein CASNYNTEAFF.

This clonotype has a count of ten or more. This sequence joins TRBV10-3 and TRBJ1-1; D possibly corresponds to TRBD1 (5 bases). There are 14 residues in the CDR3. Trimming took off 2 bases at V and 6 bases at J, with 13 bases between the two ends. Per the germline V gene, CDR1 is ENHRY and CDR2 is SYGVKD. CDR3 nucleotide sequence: TGTGCCATCAGTGAGGAGGGGATGATGGCTGAAGCTTTCTTT. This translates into CAISEEGMMAEAFF.

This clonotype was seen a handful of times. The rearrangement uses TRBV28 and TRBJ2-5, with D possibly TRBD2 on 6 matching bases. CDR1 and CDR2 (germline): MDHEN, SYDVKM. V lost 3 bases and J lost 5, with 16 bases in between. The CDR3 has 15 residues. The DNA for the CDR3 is TGTGCCAGCAGTTTGGGGCGGGATGGGCTGGAGACCCAGTACTTC. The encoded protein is CASSLGRDGLETQYF.

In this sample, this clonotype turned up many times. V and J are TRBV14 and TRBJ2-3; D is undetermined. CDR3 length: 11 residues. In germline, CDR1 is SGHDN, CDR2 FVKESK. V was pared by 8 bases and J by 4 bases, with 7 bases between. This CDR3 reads CASRKADTQYF. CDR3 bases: TGTGCCAGCCGGAAGGCAGATACGCAGTATTTT.

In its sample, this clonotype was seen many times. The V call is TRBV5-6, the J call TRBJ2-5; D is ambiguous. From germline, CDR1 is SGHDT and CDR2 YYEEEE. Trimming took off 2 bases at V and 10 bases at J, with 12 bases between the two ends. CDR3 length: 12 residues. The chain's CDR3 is CASSFFSGSQYF. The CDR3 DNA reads TGTGCCAGCAGCTTTTTTTCCGGTAGCCAGTACTTC. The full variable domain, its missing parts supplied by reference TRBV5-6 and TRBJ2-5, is DAGVTQSPTHLIKTRGQQVTLRCSPKSGHDTVSWYQQALGQGPQFIFQYYEEEERQRGNFPDRFSGHQFPNYSSELNVNALLLGDSALYLCASSFFSGSQYFGPGTRLLVL.

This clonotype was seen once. The CDR3 is CASSADARNYGYTF. The CDR3 bases are TGTGCCAGCAGCGCGGATGCCCGAAACTATGGCTACACCTTC. The V gene is TRBV9, the J gene TRBJ1-2; D ambiguous. The CDR3 spans 14 residues. Germline CDR1 reads SGDLS; CDR2 reads YYNGEE. Trimming pared 3 bases from V and 2 bases from J, leaving 11 bases between.

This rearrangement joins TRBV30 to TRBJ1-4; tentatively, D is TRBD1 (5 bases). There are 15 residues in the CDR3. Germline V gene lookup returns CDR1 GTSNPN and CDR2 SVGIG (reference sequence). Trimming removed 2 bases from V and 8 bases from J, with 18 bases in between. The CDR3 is CAWSLGQGAREKLFF. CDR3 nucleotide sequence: TGTGCCTGGAGTCTCGGGCAAGGGGCACGGGAAAAACTGTTTTTT.

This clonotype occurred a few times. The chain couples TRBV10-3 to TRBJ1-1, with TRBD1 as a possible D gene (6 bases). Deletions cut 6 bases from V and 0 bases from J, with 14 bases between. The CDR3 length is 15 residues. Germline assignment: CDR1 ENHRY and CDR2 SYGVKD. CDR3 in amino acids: CAIRIHRDMNTEAFF. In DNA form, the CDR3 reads TGTGCCATCAGGATTCACAGGGACATGAACACTGAAGCTTTCTTT.

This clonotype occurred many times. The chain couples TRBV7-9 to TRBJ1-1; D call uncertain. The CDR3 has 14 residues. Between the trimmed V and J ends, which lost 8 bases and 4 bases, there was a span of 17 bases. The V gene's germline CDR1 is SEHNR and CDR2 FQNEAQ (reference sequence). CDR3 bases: TGTGCCAGCTTAAGTATGAGTAAGACCACTGAAGCTTTCTTT. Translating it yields CASLSMSKTTEAFF.

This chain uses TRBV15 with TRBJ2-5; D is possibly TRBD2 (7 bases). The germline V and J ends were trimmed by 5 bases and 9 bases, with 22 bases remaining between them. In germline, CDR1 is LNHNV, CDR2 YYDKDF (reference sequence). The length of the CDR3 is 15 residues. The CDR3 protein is CATSSSNGGLVSQYF. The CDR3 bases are TGTGCCACCAGCTCCTCAAACGGGGGGCTGGTGTCCCAGTACTTC.

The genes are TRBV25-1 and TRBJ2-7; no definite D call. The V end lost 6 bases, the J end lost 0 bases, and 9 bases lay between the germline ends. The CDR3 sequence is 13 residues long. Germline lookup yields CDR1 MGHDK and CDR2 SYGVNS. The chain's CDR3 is CASSIRRSYEQYF. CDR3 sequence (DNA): TGTGCCAGCAGCATAAGGCGCTCCTACGAGCAGTACTTC.

CDR3 in DNA: TGTGCCATCAGTTGGGGTTCCCGACGGGCCGGGGAGCTGTTTTTT. Translated: CAISWGSRRAGELFF. The chain recombines TRBV10-3 with TRBJ2-2; no reliable D call. With 5 bases removed from V and 6 bases from J, the gap between germline ends came to 16 bases. CDR1 is ENHRY and CDR2 is SYGVKD in the germline V gene. CDR3 length: 15 residues.

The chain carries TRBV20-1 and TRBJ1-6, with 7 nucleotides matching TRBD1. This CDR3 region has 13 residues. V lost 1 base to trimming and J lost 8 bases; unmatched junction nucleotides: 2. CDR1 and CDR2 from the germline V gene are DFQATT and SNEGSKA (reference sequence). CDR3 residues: CSARGQGYSPLHF. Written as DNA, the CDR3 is TGCAGTGCTAGAGGACAGGGATATTCACCCCTCCACTTT.

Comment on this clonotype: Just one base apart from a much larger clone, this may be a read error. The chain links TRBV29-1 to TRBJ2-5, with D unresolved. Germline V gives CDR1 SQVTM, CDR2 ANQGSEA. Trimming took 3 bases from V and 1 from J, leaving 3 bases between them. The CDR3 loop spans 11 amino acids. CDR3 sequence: CSVDSQETQYF. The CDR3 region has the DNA TGCAGCGTTGACAGCCAAGAGACCCAGTACTTC.

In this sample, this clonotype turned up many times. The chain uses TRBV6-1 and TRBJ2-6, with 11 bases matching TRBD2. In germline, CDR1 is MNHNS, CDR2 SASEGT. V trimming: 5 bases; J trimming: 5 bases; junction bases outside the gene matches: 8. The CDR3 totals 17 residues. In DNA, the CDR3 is TGTGCCAGCAGTCGAACTAGCGGGAGCGTCCGGGCCAACGTCCTGACTTTC. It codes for CASSRTSGSVRANVLTF.

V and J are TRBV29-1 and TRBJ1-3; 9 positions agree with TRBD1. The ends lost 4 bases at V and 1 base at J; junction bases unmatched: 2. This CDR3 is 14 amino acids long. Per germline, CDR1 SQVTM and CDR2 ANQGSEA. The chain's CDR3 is CSVVTGGSGNTIYF. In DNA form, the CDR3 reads TGCAGCGTTGTGACAGGGGGTTCTGGAAACACCATATATTTT.

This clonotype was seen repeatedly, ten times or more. This CDR3 reads CAISGGQLYYEQYF. In DNA, the CDR3 is TGTGCCATCAGTGGGGGACAGCTCTACTACGAGCAGTACTTC. The V gene is TRBV10-3, the J gene TRBJ2-7; TRBD1 matches 7 bases. The V segment lost 4 bases and the J segment 3 bases; nucleotides outside the gene matches: 6. The CDR3 loop spans 14 amino acids. Germline-derived CDR1 and CDR2 are ENHRY and SYGVKD.

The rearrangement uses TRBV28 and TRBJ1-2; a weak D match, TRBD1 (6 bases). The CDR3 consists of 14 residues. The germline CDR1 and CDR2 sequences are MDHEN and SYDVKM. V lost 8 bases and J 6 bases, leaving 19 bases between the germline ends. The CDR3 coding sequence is TGTGCCAGCCTAGTCGGGGGCCAGGCAAATGGCTACACCTTC. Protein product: CASLVGGQANGYTF.